A single TCR beta chain is shown here with its context. The data originate from a study of cytomegalovirus exposure and HLA in healthy donors. PCR primers comprised 60 Vbeta and 13 Jbeta primers. Only in-frame clones appear in the TCRdb table, and some are missing; sequencing was by immunoSEQ multiplex PCR. The top ten hold around 3% of the sample, which has roughly 130,000 clones, more than 80% seen once. With 4 bases removed from V and 3 bases from J, the gap between germline ends came to 16 bases. CDR1 is MNHNY and CDR2 is SVGAGI in the germline V gene (reference sequence). CDR3 length: 15 residues.

Source material: PBMCs. The sequence came from a male donor in good health and CMV-seronegative. The chain combines TRBV6-6 with TRBJ2-7; D is perhaps TRBD2 (6 bases). The CDR3, as DNA: TGTGCCAGCAGTTGGGGTGGAGGGAGTGACTACGAGCAGTACTTC. This encodes CASSWGGGSDYEQYF.